A single sample is the source of the 29 T cell receptor beta chains below, sequenced in a study of cytomegalovirus exposure and HLA in healthy donors. It was with 60 Vbeta and 13 Jbeta primers that the PCR ran. The method was immunoSEQ multiplex PCR; TCRdb's version includes in-frame clones alone and lacks a portion of them. The data show roughly 95,000 clones, about 80% seen once. Source material: PBMCs. These receptor sequences come from a man younger than 45 in good health and CMV-seropositive.

This sequence joins TRBV7-3 and TRBJ1-1, with unresolved D. CDR1 and CDR2 (germline): SGHTA, FQGTGA. The CDR3 is 13 amino acids. V was trimmed by 2 bases and J by 0 bases, leaving 4 bases between them. CDR3: CASSLQMNTEAFF. As DNA, the CDR3 is TGTGCCAGCAGCTTACAGATGAACACTGAAGCTTTCTTT.

J is TRBJ1-3 and V is TRBV11-2; no definite D call. Trimming pared 1 base from V and 2 bases from J, leaving 3 bases between. The CDR3 length is 13 residues. Germline V gene lookup returns CDR1 SGHAT and CDR2 FQNNGV. The CDR3 nucleotides read TGTGCCAGCAGCTTAGGGCCTGGAAACACCATATATTTT. Protein product: CASSLGPGNTIYF.

This chain joins TRBV5-6 and TRBJ1-4; 8 positions match TRBD1. J was trimmed by 8 bases and V by 5 bases; bases with no gene match: 5. The CDR3 totals 13 residues. Germline CDR1 reads SGHDT; CDR2 reads YYEEEE. CDR3 nucleotide sequence: TGTGCCAGCAGTCGGGGACAGGCAGAAAAACTGTTTTTT. Encoded protein: CASSRGQAEKLFF.

The gene calls are TRBV5-1 and TRBJ2-7; tentatively, D is TRBD1 (5 bases). Trimming cost V 4 bases and J 2 bases, with 10 bases left between them. Germline values: CDR1 SGHRS, CDR2 YFSETQ. The CDR3 extends over 13 amino acids. The CDR3: CASSQGQTYEQYF. The CDR3 coding sequence is TGCGCCAGCAGCCAGGGTCAGACCTACGAGCAGTACTTC.

The chain couples TRBV19 to TRBJ2-3; no clear D gene. Germline CDR1 and CDR2: LNHDA and SQIVND (reference sequence). The CDR3 length is 17 residues. V was clipped by 3 bases and J by 0 bases, with 16 bases between them. As DNA, the CDR3 is TGTGCCAGTAGTATGCTCCCGACGACGACTAGCACAGATACGCAGTATTTT. Protein product: CASSMLPTTTSTDTQYF. Full variable domain (rest looked up from reference TRBV19 and TRBJ2-3): DGGITQSPKYLFRKEGQNVTLSCEQNLNHDAMYWYRQDPGQGLRLIYYSQIVNDFQKGDIAEGYSVSREKKESFPLTVTSAQKNPTAFYLCASSMLPTTTSTDTQYFGPGTRLTVL.

The chain links TRBV7-8 to TRBJ2-7; 9 bases line up with TRBD1. The CDR3 extends over 14 amino acids. Germline V gene sequence: CDR1 SGHVS, CDR2 FQNEAQ. V lost 1 base and J lost 3; bases outside the gene matches: 1. Here the CDR3 reads CASSLGDRVYEQYV. Written as DNA, the CDR3 is TGTGCCAGCAGCTTAGGGGACAGGGTCTACGAGCAGTACGTC.

This chain connects TRBV27 to TRBJ2-3; 13 nucleotides agree with TRBD2. V shed 5 bases, J shed 8 bases, and the junction held 7 bases outside the gene matches. Germline values: CDR1 MNHEY, CDR2 SMNVEV (reference sequence). The CDR3 has 15 amino acids. The CDR3 nucleotides are TGTGCCAGCAGTGCAGGACTAGCGGGGGTAGTTACGCAGTATTTT. It codes for CASSAGLAGVVTQYF.

This clone was detected a few times. The chain carries TRBV29-1 and TRBJ2-3; 8 nucleotides align to TRBD1. The CDR3 runs to 15 residues. Germline values: CDR1 SQVTM, CDR2 ANQGSEA. Unmatched junction bases numbered 7, after V lost 4 bases and J lost 1 base. This CDR3 reads CSVATPGQGTDTQYF. The CDR3 DNA follows: TGCAGCGTTGCTACACCGGGACAGGGCACAGATACGCAGTATTTT.

V is TRBV13 and J is TRBJ2-3; 14 positions agree with TRBD2. The junction had 7 bases not matched to a gene; V was cut back by 8 bases and J by 6 bases. The germline V gene encodes CDR1 PRHDT and CDR2 FYEKMQ (reference sequence). This CDR3 is built from 15 residues. DNA of the CDR3: TGTGCCAGCGGCTCCCGGACTAGCGGGGGGGATACGCAGTATTTT. Translated: CASGSRTSGGDTQYF.

The rearrangement joins TRBV6-5 to TRBJ2-7; D call uncertain. CDR1 and CDR2 from the germline V gene are MNHEY and SVGAGI. V was shortened by 2 bases and J by 5 bases, with 4 bases between the two germline ends. The CDR3 is 11 residues long. CDR3 sequence reads: CASSYADEQYF. CDR3 coding DNA: TGTGCCAGCAGTTACGCGGACGAGCAGTACTTC.

J is TRBJ2-1 and V is TRBV19, with D possibly TRBD2 on 5 matching bases. Per the germline V gene, CDR1 is LNHDA and CDR2 is SQIVND (reference sequence). Trimming shortened V by 4 bases and J by 3 bases, and 13 bases separated the two germline ends. This CDR3 contains 15 residues. The DNA for the CDR3 is TGTGCCAGTAGTAACACTAGAGAACGCTACAATGAGCAGTTCTTC. Protein: CASSNTRERYNEQFF.

CDR3 DNA sequence: TGCAGCGCCAACCTAGCGGGAGGCCTCACAGATACGCAGTATTTT. Its translation: CSANLAGGLTDTQYF. J is TRBJ2-3 and V is TRBV29-1, with 11 bases fitting TRBD2. Germline V gene data show CDR1 as SQVTM and CDR2 as ANQGSEA. The CDR3 has 15 amino acids. V dropped 7 bases and J dropped 2; count of bases not matched to a gene: 8.

The chain joins TRBV29-1 to TRBJ1-1, with 7 bases fitting TRBD1. CDR1 SQVTM and CDR2 ANQGSEA come from the germline V gene. The trim removed 5 bases at V and 5 bases at J, leaving 5 bases unmatched. CDR3 size: 12 residues. CDR3 DNA sequence: TGCAGCGTTTCACAGGGGCGGACTGAAGCTTTCTTT. Protein sequence: CSVSQGRTEAFF. Using reference TRBV29-1 and TRBJ1-1 for the parts outside the CDR3, the full variable domain is SAVISQKPSRDICQRGTSLTIQCQVDSQVTMMFWYRQQPGQSLTLIATANQGSEATYESGFVIDKFPISRPNLTFSTLTVSNMSPEDSSIYLCSVSQGRTEAFFGQGTRLTVV.

The V call is TRBV6-1, the J call TRBJ2-1; maybe TRBD2 (5 bases). V was cut by 6 bases and J by 5 bases, with 17 bases left in between. The CDR3 extends over 15 amino acids. Per germline, CDR1 MNHNS and CDR2 SASEGT. As DNA, the CDR3 is TGTGCCAGCAGGACCCCTGGCTTGACTAACAATGAGCAGTTCTTC. This translates into CASRTPGLTNNEQFF.

CDR3 nucleotide sequence: TGCGCCAGCAGCTCGGGACTAGCGGGATTTACTAGCACAGATACGCAGTATTTT. It encodes CASSSGLAGFTSTDTQYF. The gene calls are TRBV5-1 and TRBJ2-3; 13 bases agree with TRBD2. The CDR3 length is 18 residues. The V and J ends lost 3 bases and 0 bases, in that order; junction bases with no gene match: 7. Germline V gene lookup returns CDR1 SGHRS and CDR2 YFSETQ.

The table lists this clone with a few counts. This sequence joins TRBV4-3 and TRBJ2-5; 9 bases match TRBD1. This CDR3 contains 15 residues. The germline V gene encodes CDR1 LGHNA and CDR2 YSLEER. J lost 4 bases, V lost 4 bases, and 7 bases had no gene match. Here the CDR3 reads CASSPTGGAGETQYF. In nucleotides, the CDR3 is TGCGCCAGCAGCCCAACAGGGGGCGCGGGAGAGACCCAGTACTTC.

The J gene is TRBJ2-7, the V gene TRBV2; 14 bases are a match to TRBD2. V shed 8 bases and J 0 bases; nucleotides not matched to a gene: 0. CDR3 length: 14 amino acids. Germline values: CDR1 SNHLY, CDR2 FYNNEI. CDR3: CASGTSGGSYEQYF. CDR3 nucleotides: TGTGCCAGCGGGACTAGCGGGGGCTCCTACGAGCAGTACTTC.

A note on this clone: Other DNA sequences in this specimen translate into the identical CDR3. The chain has TRBV29-1 and TRBJ1-2, with 7 bases matching TRBD1. V lost 4 bases, J lost 8 bases, and 4 bases stayed unmatched. The CDR3 extends over 11 amino acids. CDR1 is SQVTM and CDR2 is ANQGSEA in the germline V gene. The CDR3 loop is CSVGQGGGYTF. CDR3 bases: TGCAGCGTTGGCCAGGGGGGCGGCTACACCTTC.

V and J are TRBV18 and TRBJ2-3, with 7 bases that match TRBD1. This CDR3 is 13 amino acids long. Per the germline V gene, CDR1 is KGHSH and CDR2 is LQKENI. V was pared by 3 bases and J by 10 bases, with 7 bases of the junction left unmatched. The CDR3 nucleotides are TGTGCCAGCTCACCTGAGAACAGGGGTGCGCAGTATTTT. Encoded protein: CASSPENRGAQYF. Combining the CDR3 with reference TRBV18 and TRBJ2-3 gives the whole variable domain NAGVMQNPRHLVRRRGQEARLRCSPMKGHSHVYWYRQLPEEGLKFMVYLQKENIIDESGMPKERFSAEFPKEGPSILRIQQVVRGDSAAYFCASSPENRGAQYFGPGTRLTVL.

The sample holds one count of this clone. V and J are TRBV29-1 and TRBJ1-2; D is ambiguous. V shed 4 bases and J shed 8 bases, with 17 bases lying between them. Germline CDR1 SQVTM, CDR2 ANQGSEA. The CDR3 totals 13 residues. CDR3 sequence (DNA): TGCAGCGTTGCGATCGGCGGTTCCGAAGGCTACACCTTC. It codes for CSVAIGGSEGYTF.

The gene calls are TRBV10-2 and TRBJ2-5; 7 positions agree with TRBD1. V dropped 11 bases and J dropped 4; count of bases not matched to a gene: 10. This CDR3 spans 13 amino acids. Germline loops: CDR1 WSHSY, CDR2 SAAADI. This CDR3 is CASRGPLPETQYF. The CDR3 region has the DNA TGCGCCTCTAGGGGGCCCCTTCCAGAGACCCAGTACTTC.

The chain combines TRBV28 with TRBJ1-1; tentatively, D is TRBD1 (5 bases). V lost 3 bases and J 3 bases, leaving 11 bases between the germline ends. Germline loops: CDR1 MDHEN, CDR2 SYDVKM. This CDR3 is built from 14 residues. CDR3 in amino acids: CASSFWGADTEAFF. The CDR3 nucleotides read TGTGCCAGCAGTTTTTGGGGCGCGGACACTGAAGCTTTCTTT.

The chain combines TRBV7-9 with TRBJ2-7; perhaps TRBD2 as D (5 bases). This CDR3 spans 13 amino acids. CDR1 is SEHNR, CDR2 FQNEAQ, per germline (reference sequence). In DNA, the CDR3 is TGTTCCAGCAGCCCCGGGGAATCCTACGAGCAGTACGTC. This translates into CSSSPGESYEQYV.

This clone was counted only a few times. The chain recombines TRBV6-1 with TRBJ2-1, with D possibly being TRBD2 (6 bases). Germline loops: CDR1 MNHNS, CDR2 SASEGT. CDR3 length: 15 residues. V lost 11 bases and J lost 8, with 25 bases in between. Written as DNA, the CDR3 is TGTGCCGGGGGGATGGACACCTCGTTATCCGATGAGCAGTTCTTC. It specifies CAGGMDTSLSDEQFF.

This clone turned up a few times. The rearrangement links TRBV6-1 to TRBJ2-1; possible D gene TRBD1, 6 bases. Deletions cut 4 bases from V and 7 bases from J, with 14 bases between. This CDR3 comprises 14 residues. Germline V lookup: CDR1 MNHNS, CDR2 SASEGT. CDR3 in amino acids: CASSAWTVGNEQFF. The DNA for the CDR3 is TGTGCCAGCAGTGCCTGGACAGTCGGGAATGAGCAGTTCTTC.

This rearrangement joins TRBV7-9 to TRBJ2-3; 9 nucleotides agree with TRBD2. Per germline, CDR1 SEHNR and CDR2 FQNEAQ (reference sequence). Losses at the gene ends were 4 bases for V and 4 bases for J; bases not matched to a gene: 3. The CDR3 sequence is 14 residues long. The CDR3 region has the DNA TGTGCCAGCAGCTCCCAGCGGGGGGCAGATACGCAGTATTTT. It is translated as CASSSQRGADTQYF.

The chain is built from TRBV27 and TRBJ2-1, with a tentative D call TRBD2 (7 bases). Trimming removed 1 base from V and 5 bases from J, with 18 bases in between. The CDR3 contains 17 residues. Germline V CDR1 and CDR2: MNHEY, SMNVEV (reference sequence). Here the CDR3 reads CASSLWAGASGNNEQFF. CDR3 sequence (DNA): TGTGCCAGCAGTTTATGGGCGGGGGCTAGCGGTAACAATGAGCAGTTCTTC.

The genes are TRBV30 and TRBJ2-7; 8 nucleotides agree with TRBD2. The J segment lost 2 bases and the V segment lost 3 bases, leaving 0 bases of the junction unmatched. The CDR3 has 12 amino acids. CDR1 is GTSNPN, CDR2 SVGIG, per germline (reference sequence). The CDR3 reads CAWRRGAYEQYF. In nucleotides, the CDR3 is TGTGCCTGGAGGCGGGGGGCCTACGAGCAGTACTTC. Filled out from reference TRBV30 and TRBJ2-7, the complete variable domain reads SQTIHQWPATLVQPVGSPLSLECTVEGTSNPNLYWYRQAAGRGLQLLFYSVGIGQISSEVPQNLSASRPQDRQFILSSKKLLLSDSGFYLCAWRRGAYEQYFGPGTRLTVT.

The chain couples TRBV7-3 to TRBJ2-7, with TRBD2 matching 8 bases. CDR1 SGHTA and CDR2 FQGTGA come from the germline V gene. The CDR3 sequence is 12 residues long. With V trimmed by 5 bases and J by 6 bases, 3 bases remained unmatched. DNA for the CDR3: TGTGCCAGCAGCCCGGGGACTAGCGAGCAGTACTTC. Protein product: CASSPGTSEQYF.